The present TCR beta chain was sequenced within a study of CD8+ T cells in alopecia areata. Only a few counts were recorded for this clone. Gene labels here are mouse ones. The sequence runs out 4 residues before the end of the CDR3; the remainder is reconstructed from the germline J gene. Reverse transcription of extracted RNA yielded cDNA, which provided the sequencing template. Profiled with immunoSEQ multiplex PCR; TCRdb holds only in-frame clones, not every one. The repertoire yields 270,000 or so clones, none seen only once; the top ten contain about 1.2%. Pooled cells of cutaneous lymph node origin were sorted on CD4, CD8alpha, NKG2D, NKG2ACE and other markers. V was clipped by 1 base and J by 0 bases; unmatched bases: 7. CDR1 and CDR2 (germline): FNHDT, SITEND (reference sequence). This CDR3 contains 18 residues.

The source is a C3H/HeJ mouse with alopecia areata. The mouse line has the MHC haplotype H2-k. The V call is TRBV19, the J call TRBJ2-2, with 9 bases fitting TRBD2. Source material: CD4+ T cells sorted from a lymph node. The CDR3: CASSIPGTGNANTGQLYF. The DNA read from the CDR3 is TGTGCCAGCAGTATACCCGGGACTGGGAACGCAAACACCGGG.